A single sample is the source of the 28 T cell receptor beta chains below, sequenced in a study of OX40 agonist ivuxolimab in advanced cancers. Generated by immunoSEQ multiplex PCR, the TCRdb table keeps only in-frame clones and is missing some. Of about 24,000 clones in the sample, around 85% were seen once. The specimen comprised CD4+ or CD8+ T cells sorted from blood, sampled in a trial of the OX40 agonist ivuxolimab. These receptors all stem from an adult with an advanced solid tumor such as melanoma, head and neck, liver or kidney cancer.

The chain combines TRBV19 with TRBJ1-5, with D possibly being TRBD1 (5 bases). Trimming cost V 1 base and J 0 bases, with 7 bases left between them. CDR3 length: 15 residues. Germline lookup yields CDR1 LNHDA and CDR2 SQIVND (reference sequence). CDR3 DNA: TGTGCCAGTAGTATAGTAGGGACTAGCAATCAGCCCCAGCATTTT. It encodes CASSIVGTSNQPQHF.

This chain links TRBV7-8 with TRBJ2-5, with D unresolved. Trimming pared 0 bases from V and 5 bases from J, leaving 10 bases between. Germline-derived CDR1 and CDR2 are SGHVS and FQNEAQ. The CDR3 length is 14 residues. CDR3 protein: CASSLAPSSETQYF. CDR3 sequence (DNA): TGTGCCAGCAGCTTAGCGCCAAGCAGCGAGACCCAGTACTTC.

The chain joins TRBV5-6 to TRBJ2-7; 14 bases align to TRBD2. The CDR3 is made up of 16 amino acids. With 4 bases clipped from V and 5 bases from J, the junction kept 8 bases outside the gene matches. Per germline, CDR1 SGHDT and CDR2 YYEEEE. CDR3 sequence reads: CASSPTRTSGGNEQYF. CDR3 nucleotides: TGTGCCAGCAGCCCCACCCGGACTAGCGGGGGGAACGAGCAGTACTTC.

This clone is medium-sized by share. The CDR3 loop is CASNVWPQHF. In nucleotides, the CDR3 is TGTGCCAGTAACGTGTGGCCCCAGCATTTT. The J gene is TRBJ1-5, the V gene TRBV19; D is uncertain. The length of the CDR3 is 10 residues. Trimming stripped 7 bases from V and 9 bases from J, with 7 bases between. Germline loops: CDR1 LNHDA, CDR2 SQIVND (reference sequence).

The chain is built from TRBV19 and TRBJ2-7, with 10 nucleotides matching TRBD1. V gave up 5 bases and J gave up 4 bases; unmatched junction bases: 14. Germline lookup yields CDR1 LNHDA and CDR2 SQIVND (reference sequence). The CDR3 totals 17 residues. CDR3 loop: CASSAGTGAPLAYEQYF. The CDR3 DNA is TGTGCCAGTAGTGCGGGGACAGGGGCCCCTCTGGCTTACGAGCAGTACTTC.

DNA for the CDR3: TGTGCCAGCAGCTTAGTTGGCGGGAGGGCTGTCCAAGAGACCCAGTACTTC. It specifies CASSLVGGRAVQETQYF. The chain uses TRBV11-1 and TRBJ2-5; 9 nucleotides agree with TRBD2. The CDR3 spans 17 residues. Trimming at V came to 1 base and at J to 1 base, leaving 7 bases not matched to a gene. The germline V gene has CDR1 SGHAT and CDR2 FQDESV (reference sequence). Full variable domain (missing parts from reference TRBV11-1 and TRBJ2-5): EAEVAQSPRYKITEKSQAVAFWCDPISGHATLYWYRQILGQGPELLVQFQDESVVDDSQLPKDRFSAERLKGVDSTLKIQPAELGDSAMYLCASSLVGGRAVQETQYFGPGTRLLVL.

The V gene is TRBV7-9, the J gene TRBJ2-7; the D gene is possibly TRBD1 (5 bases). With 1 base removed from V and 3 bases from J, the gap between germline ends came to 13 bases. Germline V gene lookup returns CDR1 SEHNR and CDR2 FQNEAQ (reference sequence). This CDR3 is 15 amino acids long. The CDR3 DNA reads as TGTGCCAGCAGCTTAGGACCACAGGCGATCTACGAGCAGTACTTC. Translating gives CASSLGPQAIYEQYF. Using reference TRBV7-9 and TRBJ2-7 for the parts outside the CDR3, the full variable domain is DTGVSQNPRHKITKRGQNVTFRCDPISEHNRLYWYRQTLGQGPEFLTYFQNEAQLEKSRLLSDRFSAERPKGSFSTLEIQRTEQGDSAMYLCASSLGPQAIYEQYFGPGTRLTVT.

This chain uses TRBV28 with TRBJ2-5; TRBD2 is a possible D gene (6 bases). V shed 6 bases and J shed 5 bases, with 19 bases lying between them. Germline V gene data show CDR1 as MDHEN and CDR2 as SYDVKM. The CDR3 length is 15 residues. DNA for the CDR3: TGTGCCAGCAGGTACCAGGGAGGTGTTGAGGAGACCCAGTACTTC. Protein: CASRYQGGVEETQYF.

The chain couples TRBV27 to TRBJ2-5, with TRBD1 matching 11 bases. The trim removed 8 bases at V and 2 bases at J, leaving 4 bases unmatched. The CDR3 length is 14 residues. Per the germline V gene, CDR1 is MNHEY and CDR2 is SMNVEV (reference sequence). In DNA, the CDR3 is TGTGCCAGCGGGACAGGGGGTATTCAAGAGACCCAGTACTTC. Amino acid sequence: CASGTGGIQETQYF.

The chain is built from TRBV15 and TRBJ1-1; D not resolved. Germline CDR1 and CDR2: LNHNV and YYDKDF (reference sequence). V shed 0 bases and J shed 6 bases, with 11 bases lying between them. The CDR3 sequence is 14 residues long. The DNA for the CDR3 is TGTGCCACCAGCAGAGATCAAGATGGGTCTGAAGCTTTCTTT. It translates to CATSRDQDGSEAFF.

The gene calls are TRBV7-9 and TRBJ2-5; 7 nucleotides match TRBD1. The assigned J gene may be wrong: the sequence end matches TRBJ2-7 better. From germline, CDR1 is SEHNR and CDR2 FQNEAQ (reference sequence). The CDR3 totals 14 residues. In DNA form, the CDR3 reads TGTGCCAGCAGCCCCAAGACAGGGTCGGGCGAGCAGTACTTC. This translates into CASSPKTGSGEQYF.

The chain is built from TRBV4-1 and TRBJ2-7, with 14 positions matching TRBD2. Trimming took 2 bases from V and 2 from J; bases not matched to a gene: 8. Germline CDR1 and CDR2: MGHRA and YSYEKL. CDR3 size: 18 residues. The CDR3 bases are TGCGCCAGCAGCCAATTCGGGGGACTAGCGGGAGACGCCTACGAGCAGTACTTC. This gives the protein CASSQFGGLAGDAYEQYF.

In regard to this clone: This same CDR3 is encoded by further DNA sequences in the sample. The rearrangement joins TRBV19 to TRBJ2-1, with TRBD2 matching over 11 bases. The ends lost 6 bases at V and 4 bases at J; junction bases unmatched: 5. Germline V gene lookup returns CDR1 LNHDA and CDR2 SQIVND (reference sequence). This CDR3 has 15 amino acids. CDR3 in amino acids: CASSVTSGAYNEQFF. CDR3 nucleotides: TGTGCCAGTAGCGTGACTAGCGGGGCGTACAATGAGCAGTTCTTC.

CDR3 DNA sequence: TGTGCCAGCAGTTTTCGGGGACAGGGGGCGTACGAGCAGTACTTC. Translated, it gives CASSFRGQGAYEQYF. The chain couples TRBV28 to TRBJ2-7; 12 bases agree with TRBD1. The CDR3 is 15 residues long. Germline values: CDR1 MDHEN, CDR2 SYDVKM. V dropped 3 bases and J dropped 4; count of bases not matched to a gene: 4.

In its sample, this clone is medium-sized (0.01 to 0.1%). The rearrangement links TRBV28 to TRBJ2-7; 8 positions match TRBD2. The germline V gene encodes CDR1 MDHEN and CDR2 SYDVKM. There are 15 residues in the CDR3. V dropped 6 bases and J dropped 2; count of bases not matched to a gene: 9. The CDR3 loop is CASSTPTSGPYEQYF. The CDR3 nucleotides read TGTGCCAGCAGCACCCCCACTAGCGGCCCCTACGAGCAGTACTTC.

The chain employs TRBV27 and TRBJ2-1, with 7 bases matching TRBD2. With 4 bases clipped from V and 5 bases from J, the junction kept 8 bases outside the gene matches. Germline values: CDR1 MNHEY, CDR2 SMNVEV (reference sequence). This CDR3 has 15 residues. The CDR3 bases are TGTGCCAGCAGTTATAGGTGGGGGGGGAACAATGAGCAGTTCTTC. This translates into CASSYRWGGNNEQFF.

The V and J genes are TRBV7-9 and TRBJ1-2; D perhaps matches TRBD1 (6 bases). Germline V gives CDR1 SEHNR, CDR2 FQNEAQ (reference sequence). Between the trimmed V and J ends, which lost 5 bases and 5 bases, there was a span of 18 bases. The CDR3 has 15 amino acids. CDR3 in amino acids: CASSPEEGVFYGYTF. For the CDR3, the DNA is TGTGCCAGCAGCCCCGAGGAGGGGGTATTTTATGGCTACACCTTC.

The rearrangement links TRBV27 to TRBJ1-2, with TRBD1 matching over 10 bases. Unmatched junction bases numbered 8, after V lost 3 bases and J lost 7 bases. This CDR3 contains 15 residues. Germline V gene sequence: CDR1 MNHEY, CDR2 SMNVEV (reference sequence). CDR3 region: CASSLTVRDRGGYTF. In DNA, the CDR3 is TGTGCCAGCAGTTTGACGGTGCGGGACAGGGGTGGCTACACCTTC.

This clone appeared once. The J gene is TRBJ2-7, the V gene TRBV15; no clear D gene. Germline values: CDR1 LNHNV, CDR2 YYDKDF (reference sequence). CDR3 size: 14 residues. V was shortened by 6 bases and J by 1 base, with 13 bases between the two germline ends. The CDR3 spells CATSSRAESYEQYF. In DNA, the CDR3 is TGTGCCACCAGTTCTCGAGCCGAATCCTACGAGCAGTACTTC.

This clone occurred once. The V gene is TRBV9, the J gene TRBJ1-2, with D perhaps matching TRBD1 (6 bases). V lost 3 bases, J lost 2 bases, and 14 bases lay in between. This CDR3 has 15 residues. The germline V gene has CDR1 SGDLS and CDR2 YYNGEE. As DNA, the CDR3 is TGTGCCAGCAGCGGTACGACAGGAACAAACTATGGCTACACCTTC. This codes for CASSGTTGTNYGYTF.

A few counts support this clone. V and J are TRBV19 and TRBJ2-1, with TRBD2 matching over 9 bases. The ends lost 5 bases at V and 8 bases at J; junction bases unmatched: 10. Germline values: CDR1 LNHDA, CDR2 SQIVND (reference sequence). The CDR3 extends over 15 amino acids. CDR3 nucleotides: TGTGCCAGTAGTCAGACTAGCGGATCCTTAGATGAGCAGTTCTTC. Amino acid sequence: CASSQTSGSLDEQFF.

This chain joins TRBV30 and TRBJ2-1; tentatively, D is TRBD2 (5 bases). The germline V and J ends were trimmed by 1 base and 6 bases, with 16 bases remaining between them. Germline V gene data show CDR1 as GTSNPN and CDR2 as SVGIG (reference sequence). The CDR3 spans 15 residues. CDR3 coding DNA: TGTGCCTGGAGTGGAGGACTTTCCCCCAGCAATGAGCAGTTCTTC. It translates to CAWSGGLSPSNEQFF.

The CDR3, as DNA: TGCGCCAGCAGCCAAGTAGCCGTACCCTCCTACAATGAGCAGTTCTTC. Residues: CASSQVAVPSYNEQFF. The V call is TRBV4-1, the J call TRBJ2-1; no clear D. Trimming took 1 base from V and 0 from J, leaving 10 bases between them. Germline V gene lookup returns CDR1 MGHRA and CDR2 YSYEKL. The CDR3 totals 16 residues.

The CDR3 loop is CASSEGTGYGYTF. As DNA, the CDR3 is TGTGCCAGCAGCGAGGGGACAGGATATGGCTACACCTTC. The chain uses TRBV9 and TRBJ1-2; 8 nucleotides align to TRBD1. The CDR3 extends over 13 amino acids. Germline assignment: CDR1 SGDLS and CDR2 YYNGEE. The ends lost 3 bases at V and 5 bases at J; junction bases unmatched: 3.

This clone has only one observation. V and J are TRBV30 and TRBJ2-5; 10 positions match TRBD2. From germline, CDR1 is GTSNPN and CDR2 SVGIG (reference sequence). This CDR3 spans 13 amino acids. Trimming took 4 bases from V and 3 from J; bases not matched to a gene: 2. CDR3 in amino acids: CAWNLAGEETQYF. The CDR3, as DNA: TGTGCCTGGAATCTAGCGGGGGAAGAGACCCAGTACTTC.

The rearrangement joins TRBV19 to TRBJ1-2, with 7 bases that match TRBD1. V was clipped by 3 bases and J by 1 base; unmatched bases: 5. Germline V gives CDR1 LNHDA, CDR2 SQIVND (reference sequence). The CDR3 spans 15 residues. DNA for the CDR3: TGTGCCAGTAGTATTAAGGACAGGTTTAACTATGGCTACACCTTC. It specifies CASSIKDRFNYGYTF.

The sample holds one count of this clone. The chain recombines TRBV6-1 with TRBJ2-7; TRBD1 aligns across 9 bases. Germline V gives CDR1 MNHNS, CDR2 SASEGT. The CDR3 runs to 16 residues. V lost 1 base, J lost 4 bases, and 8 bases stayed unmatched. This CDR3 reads CASSEGTGTGSYEQYF. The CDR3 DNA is TGTGCCAGCAGTGAAGGGACTGGGACAGGGTCATACGAGCAGTACTTC.

CDR3 sequence: CASSPDGLDYEQYF. The CDR3 DNA sequence: TGTGCCAGCAGCCCGGATGGACTAGACTACGAGCAGTACTTC. V is TRBV9 and J is TRBJ2-7; 7 bases fit TRBD2. Germline loops: CDR1 SGDLS, CDR2 YYNGEE. The length of the CDR3 is 14 residues. The junction had 7 bases not matched to a gene; V was cut back by 4 bases and J by 3 bases.